The rows below give T cell receptor beta chains drawn from one sample of a study of T cell repertoires in cytomegalovirus infection. These receptors have no identified antigens. TCRdb redid the calling of the reads with MiXCR, one entry per CDR3 protein. Of approximately 390,000 distinct CDR3 sequences detected, approximately 30% appear once; the ten largest clones hold 13%. The sample consisted of cultured PBMCs, taken from culture after CMV antigen stimulation. The receptors were sampled from a human donor in good health (CMV status not recorded). Some clones in this sample may be carry-over from other donors' samples. The CDR3 runs from the conserved cysteine through the conserved F or W. A D gene is named only where the DNA matches it firmly. Some rows mark clone size as missing; the rest say once, few, many or name a class of expanded clone.

abundance	v_gene	j_gene	d_gene	CDR3nt	CDR3aa
-	TRBV7-6	TRBJ2-5	-	TGTGCCAGCAGCTTATCACCGGTCGGCAGGGGAGAGACCCAGTACTTC	CASSLSPVGRGETQYF
-	TRBV7-2	TRBJ2-7	TRBD2	TGTGCCAGCAGCTTAGAGGAACTAGCGGGTCCTCCCAGCTCCTACGAGCAGTACTTC	CASSLEELAGPPSSYEQYF
few	TRBV19	TRBJ1-1	-	TGTGCCAGTAGTATAGGCCCAGGGGCCGGAAATTTGAACACTGAAGCTTTCTTT	CASSIGPGAGNLNTEAFF
-	TRBV7-2	TRBJ2-5	-	TGTGCCAGCAGCTTAGTCGGCGGGCAACAAGAGACCCAGTACTTC	CASSLVGGQQETQYF
-	TRBV7-6	TRBJ2-7	TRBD1	TGTGCCAGCAGCCGATACCCGGGACAGGACTCCTACGAGCAGTACTTC	CASSRYPGQDSYEQYF
many	TRBV7-2	TRBJ1-1	-	TGTGCCAGCAGCTTAGGGGCAGGATTGAACACTGAAGCTTTCTTT	CASSLGAGLNTEAFF
few	TRBV4-1	TRBJ1-1	-	TGCGCCAGCAGCCAAGAGGTAGGGTCTCCTGAAGCTTTCTTT	CASSQEVGSPEAFF
many	TRBV7-9	TRBJ2-3	TRBD2	TGTGCCAGCAGCCCCAGATCCGGGACTAGCGGCCGCACAGATACGCAGTATTTT	CASSPRSGTSGRTDTQYF
-	TRBV15	TRBJ1-4	-	TGTGCCACCAGCTCCCCCGGGACCAAACATGAAAAACTGTTTTTT	CATSSPGTKHEKLFF
-	TRBV7-9	TRBJ2-1	TRBD2	TGTGCCAGCAGCTTAACTAGCGGGAGGGCTTACAATGAGCAGTTCTTC	CASSLTSGRAYNEQFF
-	TRBV7-3	TRBJ2-1	-	TGTGCCAGCAGCCTGGACGGGACAAGCAACAATGAGCAGTTCTTC	CASSLDGTSNNEQFF
-	TRBV7-8	TRBJ2-7	TRBD2	TGTGCCAGCAGCCGTGCTCAGCGGGACTACGAGCAGTACTTC	CASSRAQRDYEQYF
few	TRBV4-1	TRBJ2-1	TRBD2	TGCGCCAGCAGCCAAGATCGGGTACTAGCGGGGGACAATGAGCAGTTCTTC	CASSQDRVLAGDNEQFF
-	TRBV19	TRBJ1-1	TRBD1	TGTGCCAGTAGTATAAGACAGGGGGCGAGGACTGAAGCTTTCTTT	CASSIRQGARTEAFF
few	TRBV4-3	TRBJ1-2	-	TGCGCCAGCAGCACCCTGCTGAAGAACTATGGCTACACCTTC	CASSTLLKNYGYTF
few	TRBV12-5	TRBJ2-4	-	TGTGCTAGTGGGTACGACAAGTGGGGGCCCAAAAACATTCAGTACTTC	CASGYDKWGPKNIQYF
many	TRBV7-2	TRBJ2-5	TRBD1	TGTGCCAGCTTGCGACAGGGGACCGGGGAGACCCAGTACTTC	CASLRQGTGETQYF
-	TRBV6-2/TRBV6-3	TRBJ2-1	-	TGTGCCAGTACCGGTACATTCGGTGAGCAGTTCTTC	CASTGTFGEQFF
-	TRBV6-2/TRBV6-3	TRBJ2-1	-	TGTGCCAGCAGAGTTAGCGGAGCCTACAATGAGCAGTTCTTC	CASRVSGAYNEQFF
many	TRBV6-1	TRBJ2-2	-	TGTGCCAGCAGTGAATGGTGGGAAAACACCGGGGAGCTGTTTTTT	CASSEWWENTGELFF
-	TRBV5-6	TRBJ1-1	-	TGTGCCAGCAGCCAACCTCCCGGACAGCTTGAAGCTTTCTTT	CASSQPPGQLEAFF
-	TRBV10-3	TRBJ2-7	-	TGTGCCATCAGTGATAACAGGGCTGGTTACGAGCAGTACTTC	CAISDNRAGYEQYF
-	TRBV7-2	TRBJ1-4	TRBD1	TGTGCCAGCAGTCGACAGGGTTGGGAAAAACTGTTTTTT	CASSRQGWEKLFF
-	TRBV6-1	TRBJ2-1	TRBD2	TGTAATAGCGGGAGTTCGTGGAATGAGCAGTTCTTC	CNSGSSWNEQFF
many	TRBV7-8	TRBJ2-5	TRBD2	TGTGCCAGCAGCTTAGCCACGCGGAGTAGTAGCGGGAGAAGAGGCAAGGAGACCCAGTACTTC	CASSLATRSSSGRRGKETQYF
-	TRBV4-3	TRBJ2-3	-	TGCGCCAGCAGCCAAGATCTTCAGGGGAGGAATACGCAGTATTTT	CASSQDLQGRNTQYF
-	TRBV6-2/TRBV6-3	TRBJ1-1	-	TGTGCCAGCAGTTCAATAGGTAGCACTGAAGCTTTCTTT	CASSSIGSTEAFF